These 9 T cell receptor beta chains originate from one sample sequenced in a study of cytomegalovirus exposure and HLA in healthy donors. Primers included in the PCR were 60 Vbeta and 13 Jbeta primers. Profiling relied on immunoSEQ multiplex PCR, and the TCRdb table lists in-frame clones only, not all of them. The table has approximately 180,000 clones, 72% seen once; the top ten hold around 2.3%. Specimen: PBMCs. These receptor sequences come from a human donor in good health.

This chain uses TRBV2 with TRBJ2-5; no firm D call. CDR1 SNHLY and CDR2 FYNNEI come from the germline V gene. The CDR3 covers 15 residues. The germline V and J ends were trimmed by 5 bases and 3 bases, with 16 bases remaining between them. The CDR3 is CASSYQGLDEETQYF. CDR3 in DNA: TGTGCCAGCAGTTACCAAGGCCTAGACGAAGAGACCCAGTACTTC.

The J gene is TRBJ2-3, the V gene TRBV10-1; 7 nucleotides line up with TRBD2. CDR1 WNHNN and CDR2 SYGVQD come from the germline V gene (reference sequence). This CDR3 spans 16 amino acids. The J segment lost 2 bases and the V segment lost 4 bases, leaving 9 bases of the junction unmatched. The CDR3 region is CASSVRRGYLTDTQYF. DNA of the CDR3: TGCGCCAGCAGTGTTCGGCGGGGGTACCTCACAGATACGCAGTATTTT.

The chain uses TRBV10-1 and TRBJ1-6; weak D call: TRBD1 (5 bases). V gave up 4 bases and J gave up 2 bases, with 12 bases separating them. Germline loops: CDR1 WNHNN, CDR2 SYGVQD (reference sequence). The CDR3 has 16 residues. The CDR3 bases are TGCGCCAGCAGTGCGCTCCAGACAGCCTATAATTCACCCCTCCACTTT. It yields the protein CASSALQTAYNSPLHF.

This sequence joins TRBV27 and TRBJ1-1; perhaps TRBD1 as D (5 bases). The CDR3 runs 13 residues. Between the trimmed V and J ends, which lost 6 bases and 6 bases, there was a span of 14 bases. Germline V gene lookup returns CDR1 MNHEY and CDR2 SMNVEV (reference sequence). CDR3: CASSLVQGPEAFF. The CDR3 nucleotides read TGTGCCAGCAGCCTCGTCCAGGGTCCTGAAGCTTTCTTT.

The chain joins TRBV6-5 to TRBJ1-2; no clear D. This CDR3 is built from 12 residues. Trimming pared 5 bases from V and 8 bases from J, leaving 12 bases between. Germline CDR1 is MNHEY and CDR2 is SVGAGI. The CDR3 DNA is TGTGCCAGCAGTAACGGGTGGAAGGGCTACACCTTC. Residues: CASSNGWKGYTF.

This clone was counted only a few times. This chain connects TRBV7-2 to TRBJ1-1; 7 bases are shared with TRBD1. This CDR3 is 12 amino acids long. Germline V gene sequence: CDR1 SGHTA, CDR2 FQGNSA. V lost 1 base, J lost 11 bases, and 4 bases stayed unmatched. CDR3 loop: CASSLVQGEAFF. CDR3 bases: TGTGCCAGCAGCTTAGTGCAGGGGGAGGCTTTCTTT.

This clone was seen more than once but under ten times. V is TRBV13 and J is TRBJ1-2, with 8 nucleotides matching TRBD1. Germline CDR1 is PRHDT and CDR2 is FYEKMQ (reference sequence). J lost 8 bases, V lost 1 base, and 6 bases had no gene match. The CDR3 is 14 residues long. CDR3 DNA: TGTGCCAGCAGCTTAGCTCCACAGGGGGGGGGCTACACCTTC. Its translation: CASSLAPQGGGYTF.

The chain uses TRBV20-1 and TRBJ2-3; D is unresolved. Germline CDR1 and CDR2: DFQATT and SNEGSKA (reference sequence). The CDR3 extends over 11 amino acids. With 2 bases removed from V and 2 bases from J, the gap between germline ends came to 2 bases. CDR3 region: CSARLTDTQYF. CDR3 DNA sequence: TGCAGTGCTAGACTCACAGATACGCAGTATTTT.

V gene TRBV5-1 combines with J gene TRBJ1-4; 9 nucleotides agree with TRBD1. Germline V gene sequence: CDR1 SGHRS, CDR2 YFSETQ. This CDR3 is 18 amino acids long. Trimming removed 1 base from V and 2 bases from J; junction bases left unmatched: 9. The DNA for the CDR3 is TGCGCCAGCAGCTTGTTTTCCGGGACAGGGTGGACTAATGAAAAACTGTTTTTT. Translating it yields CASSLFSGTGWTNEKLFF.